The T cell receptor (beta chain) described here comes from a study of cytomegalovirus exposure and HLA in healthy donors. The PCR employed 60 Vbeta primers together with 13 Jbeta primers. Libraries were prepared by immunoSEQ multiplex PCR; TCRdb keeps only in-frame clonotypes and omits some of them. The sample records 90,000 to 100,000 clones, over 60% being singletons. The CDR3 sequence is 17 residues long. J lost 1 base, V lost 2 bases, and 5 bases had no gene match. Germline lookup yields CDR1 ENHRY and CDR2 SYGVKD. Sequencing was performed on PBMCs. The receptor's source is a female donor in good health and CMV-seronegative. This sequence joins TRBV10-3 and TRBJ2-1; 10 bases align to TRBD2. For the CDR3, the DNA is TGTGCCATCAGTGAGCCTCTAGCGGGAGAGTCCTACAATGAGCAGTTCTTC. It translates to CAISEPLAGESYNEQFF.